Listed below are T cell receptor beta chains from one sample, sequenced in a study of blood T cell repertoires in COVID-19. Sequencing used immunoSEQ multiplex PCR; TCRdb keeps in-frame clones, though not all of them. The sample shows 240,000 or so clones, about nine tenths of them seen only once. Sequenced material: peripheral blood. Source of these receptors: a man between 60 and 75 years old who had recovered from COVID-19. CDR3s include the opening cysteine and the closing phenylalanine or tryptophan. D genes are given only for firm matches. Part of the rows lack a size; the others show once, few, many or a class for expanded clones.

J | V | size | D | CDR3 | DNA
TRBJ1-5 | TRBV11-2 | . | . | CASSSGGGHSNQPQHF | TGTGCCAGCAGCTCGGGGGGGGGCCATAGCAATCAGCCCCAGCATTTT
TRBJ1-1 | TRBV18 | once | . | CASSRETLNTEAFF | TGTGCCAGCTCACGAGAGACACTCAACACTGAAGCTTTCTTT
TRBJ1-5 | TRBV30 | . | . | CAWSREASNQPQHF | TGTGCCTGGAGTCGAGAGGCAAGCAATCAGCCCCAGCATTTT
TRBJ1-6 | TRBV5-1 | . | TRBD1 | CASSRTGGPNSPLHF | TGCGCCAGCAGCCGGACAGGCGGGCCGAATTCACCCCTCCACTTT
TRBJ1-4 | TRBV18 | once | . | CASSPTGDSNEKLFF | TGTGCCAGCTCACCCACGGGGGACTCTAATGAAAAACTGTTTTTT
TRBJ2-2 | TRBV3-1/TRBV3-2 | . | TRBD1 | CASRRQGDTGELFF | TGTGCCAGCAGACGGCAGGGGGACACCGGGGAGCTGTTTTTT
TRBJ2-1 | TRBV2 | . | TRBD1 | CASWSATGGSYNEQFF | TGTGCCAGTTGGTCGGCGACAGGGGGTTCCTACAATGAGCAGTTCTTC
TRBJ2-2 | TRBV18 | . | TRBD2 | CASSPGLASTGELFF | TGTGCCAGCTCACCGGGACTAGCGTCCACCGGGGAGCTGTTTTTT
TRBJ2-2 | TRBV6-6 | . | . | CASSYESGELFF | TGTGCCAGCAGCTACGAGTCGGGGGAGCTGTTTTTT
TRBJ2-5 | TRBV5-1 | . | . | CASSFMADQETQYF | TGCGCCAGCAGCTTTATGGCAGATCAAGAGACCCAGTACTTC
TRBJ2-7 | TRBV6-5 | . | TRBD2 | CASSLSSGGSQYF | TGTGCCAGCAGTTTAAGTAGCGGGGGGTCCCAGTACTTC
TRBJ2-7 | TRBV9 | . | TRBD2 | CASSVEVGGTYEQYF | TGTGCCAGCAGCGTAGAGGTCGGGGGGACCTACGAGCAGTACTTC
TRBJ2-1 | TRBV9 | . | TRBD2 | CASSATSGGTSEQFF | TGTGCCAGCAGCGCGACTAGCGGGGGAACGAGTGAGCAGTTCTTC
TRBJ2-3 | TRBV5-1 | . | TRBD2 | CASSLGLAGLTDTQYF | TGCGCCAGCAGCTTAGGACTAGCGGGGTTGACAGATACGCAGTATTTT
TRBJ1-5 | TRBV6-6 | . | . | CASSPGIQPQHF | TGTGCCAGCAGTCCAGGGATCCAGCCCCAGCATTTT
TRBJ1-4 | TRBV18 | . | . | CASSPPSRGEKLFF | TGTGCCAGCTCACCACCTTCCCGGGGTGAAAAACTGTTTTTT
TRBJ1-2 | TRBV5-1 | . | . | CASSEYTTGYYGYTF | TGCGCCAGCAGTGAGTATACCACAGGGTACTATGGCTACACCTTC
TRBJ1-2 | TRBV7-2 | . | . | CASSRRGQLYGYTF | TGTGCCAGCAGCAGAAGAGGACAGCTCTATGGCTACACCTTC
TRBJ1-5 | TRBV28 | . | . | CASSLSVGRGQPQHF | TGTGCCAGCAGTTTATCAGTAGGGAGAGGCCAGCCCCAGCATTTT
TRBJ1-6 | TRBV25-1 | few | . | CASSPPPGHHNSPLHF | TGTGCCAGCAGTCCCCCCCCGGGACACCATAATTCACCCCTCCACTTT
TRBJ1-5 | TRBV18 | . | TRBD1 | CASSPQWTGGGQPQHF | TGTGCCAGCTCACCTCAATGGACAGGGGGTGGTCAGCCCCAGCATTTT
TRBJ2-2 | TRBV2 | . | TRBD1 | CASRGTGNTGELFF | TGTGCCAGCAGGGGGACAGGAAACACCGGGGAGCTGTTTTTT
TRBJ2-2 | TRBV5-6 | . | . | CASSSLGNTGELFF | TGTGCCAGCAGCTCCCTAGGGAACACCGGGGAGCTGTTTTTT
TRBJ2-6 | TRBV19 | once | . | CASSITSTGTISGANVLTF | TGTGCCAGTAGTATCACCTCGACAGGTACGATCTCTGGGGCCAACGTCCTGACTTTC
TRBJ1-2 | TRBV30 | . | . | CAWSRTGGGRYGYTF | TGTGCCTGGAGTCGTACAGGTGGGGGCCGGTATGGCTACACCTTC
TRBJ2-3 | TRBV5-1 | . | TRBD2 | CASGDPGLPVTDTQYF | TGCGCCAGCGGAGACCCGGGACTACCTGTCACAGATACGCAGTATTTT
TRBJ2-7 | TRBV5-6 | . | TRBD2 | CASIRGRGPYEQYF | TGTGCCAGCATTAGAGGGAGGGGCCCCTACGAGCAGTACTTC
TRBJ2-1 | TRBV27 | . | . | CASRGLAPPGEQFF | TGTGCCAGCAGGGGGCTAGCGCCGCCCGGGGAGCAGTTCTTC
TRBJ1-2 | TRBV29-1 | . | . | CSAQTGDGYTF | TGCAGCGCCCAAACGGGGGACGGCTACACCTTC
TRBJ1-4 | TRBV28 | . | . | CASSSSRTLSEKLFF | TGTGCCAGCAGTTCCTCAAGGACTCTGAGTGAAAAACTGTTTTTT
TRBJ1-2 | TRBV30 | . | TRBD1 | CAWSRVTGYGYTF | TGTGCCTGGAGTCGGGTGACAGGGTATGGCTACACCTTC
TRBJ2-7 | TRBV6-5 | . | . | CASSYGDYQAPYEQYF | TGTGCCAGCAGTTACGGTGACTACCAAGCTCCCTACGAGCAGTACTTC
TRBJ2-3 | TRBV14 | . | TRBD2 | CASSPRGGRTDTQYF | TGTGCCAGCAGCCCGCGGGGGGGACGCACAGATACGCAGTATTTT
TRBJ2-7 | TRBV5-1 | once | . | CASRTRPYEQYF | TGCGCCAGCAGGACTAGGCCCTACGAGCAGTACTTC
TRBJ2-2 | TRBV7-2 | few | . | CASSPTRMNTGELFF | TGTGCCAGCAGCCCGACTCGAATGAACACCGGGGAGCTGTTTTTT
TRBJ1-2 | TRBV19 | . | . | CASSINIGWTINGYTF | TGTGCCAGTAGTATTAACATAGGCTGGACAATAAATGGCTACACCTTC
TRBJ1-2 | TRBV6-6 | . | TRBD1 | CASSRDRVYGYTF | TGTGCCAGCAGTCGGGACAGGGTCTATGGCTACACCTTC
TRBJ1-2 | TRBV6-6 | . | TRBD1 | CASSYLPEGAYGYTF | TGTGCCAGCAGTTATCTACCGGAGGGGGCCTATGGCTACACCTTC
TRBJ1-1 | TRBV4-2 | . | TRBD1 | CASSQDRGPNTEAFF | TGTGCCAGCAGCCAAGACAGGGGGCCGAACACTGAAGCTTTCTTT
TRBJ2-7 | TRBV30 | once | . | CAWSGWTPAEQYF | TGTGCCTGGAGTGGATGGACACCGGCTGAGCAGTACTTC
TRBJ2-1 | TRBV3-1/TRBV3-2 | . | . | CASSPDSNEQFF | TGTGCCAGCAGTCCGGACAGTAATGAGCAGTTCTTC
TRBJ2-1 | TRBV7-2 | . | . | CASSNFGFNEQFF | TGTGCCAGCAGCAATTTCGGTTTCAATGAGCAGTTCTTC
TRBJ2-3 | TRBV11-3 | . | TRBD2 | CASSARTSGGTDTQYF | TGTGCCAGCAGCGCTCGGACTAGCGGGGGCACAGATACGCAGTATTTT
TRBJ2-6 | TRBV9 | few | . | CASSGNPGAYSGANVLTF | TGTGCCAGCAGCGGAAATCCGGGAGCCTACTCTGGGGCCAACGTCCTGACTTTC